Presented here are 23 T cell receptor beta chains from one specimen sequenced in a study of shared clonotypes between healthy human individuals. The repertoire was sequenced with immunoSEQ multiplex PCR; TCRdb's copy has only in-frame clones and lacks some. The table has about 1.1 million clones, 77% seen once. The source material was memory CD4+ T cells from PBMCs. Subset here: CD45RA-negative fraction. These receptors came from a man between 18 and 35 years old in good health. Some clones in this sample may be carry-over from other donors' samples.

A word on this clone: This may be a read error, as it is one base from a much larger clone. The V gene is TRBV30, the J gene TRBJ1-1; D remains ambiguous. Germline lookup yields CDR1 GTSNPN and CDR2 SVGIG (reference sequence). The V gene lost 5 bases and the J gene lost 11 bases, with 21 bases spanning the gap. This CDR3 contains 13 residues. The CDR3 is CAWGEQCITGAFF. Written as DNA, the CDR3 is TGTGCCTGGGGAGAACAGTGCATTACTGGGGCTTTCTTT.

This chain connects TRBV28 to TRBJ2-7; a weak D match, TRBD2 (7 bases). Germline lookup yields CDR1 MDHEN and CDR2 SYDVKM. Trimming stripped 2 bases from V and 9 bases from J, with 17 bases between. The CDR3 has 14 amino acids. The CDR3: CASSLLVGGLGQYF. The CDR3 nucleotides are TGTGCCAGCAGTTTACTGGTCGGGGGGCTGGGGCAGTACTTC.

The chain combines TRBV30 with TRBJ1-1, with 7 bases that match TRBD1. This CDR3 has 13 amino acids. The junction had 4 bases not matched to a gene; V was cut back by 2 bases and J by 4 bases. Germline CDR1 reads GTSNPN; CDR2 reads SVGIG (reference sequence). The CDR3 protein is CAWSNQGGTEAFF. Written as DNA, the CDR3 is TGTGCCTGGAGTAATCAGGGGGGCACTGAAGCTTTCTTT.

The J gene is TRBJ1-2, the V gene TRBV30, with TRBD1 matching 7 bases. Looked up from germline, CDR1 is GTSNPN and CDR2 is SVGIG (reference sequence). This CDR3 has 15 amino acids. Trimming took 6 bases from V and 2 from J; bases not matched to a gene: 12. The CDR3 sequence is CACPGQKPSNYGYTF. The CDR3 region has the DNA TGTGCCTGCCCGGGACAGAAACCCTCAAACTATGGCTACACCTTC.

For this clone: The same CDR3 can be traced to other DNA sequences in this sample. This rearrangement joins TRBV7-7 to TRBJ2-2; the D gene is possibly TRBD1 (5 bases). CDR1 and CDR2 from the germline V gene are SSHAT and FNYEAQ (reference sequence). The CDR3 loop spans 13 amino acids. V was pared by 0 bases and J by 6 bases, with 5 bases between. Here the CDR3 DNA reads TGTGCCAGCAGCTTAGCAGGGGCCGGGGAGCTGTTTTTT. Its translation: CASSLAGAGELFF.

This clone was observed once. The sample contains more than one DNA sequence encoding this CDR3. The chain uses TRBV5-4 and TRBJ2-7; D not resolved. The CDR3 has 12 amino acids. The V and J ends lost 2 bases and 4 bases respectively, with 7 bases between them. Germline V lookup: CDR1 SGHNT, CDR2 YYREEE (reference sequence). CDR3 loop: CASSFDSYEQYF. As DNA, the CDR3 is TGTGCCAGCAGCTTCGACTCATACGAGCAGTACTTC. Full variable domain (rest looked up from reference TRBV5-4 and TRBJ2-7): ETGVTQSPTHLIKTRGQQVTLRCSSQSGHNTVSWYQQALGQGPQFIFQYYREEENGRGNFPPRFSGLQFPNYSSELNVNALELDDSALYLCASSFDSYEQYFGPGTRLTVT.

The chain combines TRBV27 with TRBJ1-4, with D hard to call. V dropped 4 bases and J dropped 3 bases, with 12 bases sitting between them. The CDR3 totals 15 residues. Germline CDR1 is MNHEY and CDR2 is SMNVEV (reference sequence). The CDR3 region has the DNA TGTGCCAGCAGTTCCCAAGGGAAGGCTAATGAAAAACTGTTTTTT. Its translation: CASSSQGKANEKLFF.

V usage is TRBV18 and J usage is TRBJ1-4; D possibly corresponds to TRBD1 (5 bases). Germline V gives CDR1 KGHSH, CDR2 LQKENI. V lost 3 bases, J lost 7 bases, and 12 bases lay in between. The CDR3 is 14 residues long. CDR3 sequence reads: CASSPVGGVEKLFF. Here the CDR3 DNA reads TGTGCCAGCTCACCGGTTGGAGGGGTTGAAAAACTGTTTTTT.

This clone appeared many times. The gene calls are TRBV6-1 and TRBJ1-1; maybe TRBD1 (5 bases). The CDR3 loop spans 12 amino acids. The germline CDR1 and CDR2 sequences are MNHNS and SASEGT. Trimming pared 6 bases from V and 8 bases from J, leaving 13 bases between. In DNA form, the CDR3 reads TGTGCCAGCAGGGCAAGAGACAGAGAAGCTTTCTTT. Protein: CASRARDREAFF.

This sequence joins TRBV10-2 and TRBJ1-1; D is ambiguous. Germline V gene data show CDR1 as WSHSY and CDR2 as SAAADI. V gave up 6 bases and J gave up 2 bases, with 7 bases separating them. This CDR3 contains 12 residues. The CDR3: CASRAVNTEAFF. The CDR3 bases are TGCGCCAGCAGGGCAGTAAACACTGAAGCTTTCTTT.

A few counts support this clone. Other DNA sequences within the sample encode an identical CDR3. The rearrangement uses TRBV18 and TRBJ1-1, with D unclear. Germline V lookup: CDR1 KGHSH, CDR2 LQKENI. CDR3 length: 13 amino acids. Trimming removed 3 bases at V and 1 base at J, with 6 bases between. The CDR3 coding sequence is TGTGCCAGCTCACCGACAAGGAACACTGAAGCTTTCTTT. Amino acids: CASSPTRNTEAFF.

CDR3 loop: CASSLDWTSGNPPRDYEQYF. DNA of the CDR3: TGTGCCAGCAGCTTAGACTGGACTAGCGGGAATCCCCCTAGGGATTACGAGCAGTACTTC. The rearrangement links TRBV11-2 to TRBJ2-7; TRBD2 matches 12 bases. The junction had 16 bases not matched to a gene; V was cut back by 0 bases and J by 4 bases. The CDR3 runs 20 residues. Looked up from germline, CDR1 is SGHAT and CDR2 is FQNNGV.

This chain uses TRBV5-1 with TRBJ2-7; D might be TRBD2 (5 bases). The CDR3 loop spans 14 amino acids. Trimming shortened V by 3 bases and J by 2 bases, and 12 bases separated the two germline ends. CDR1 SGHRS and CDR2 YFSETQ come from the germline V gene. The CDR3 region is CASSSGLGAYEQYF. CDR3 bases: TGCGCCAGCAGCTCCGGACTCGGTGCCTACGAGCAGTACTTC.

On this clone itself: The same CDR3 is also encoded by other DNA sequences in this sample. The chain joins TRBV5-1 to TRBJ2-7; D is ambiguous. V lost 0 bases to trimming and J lost 2 bases, with 6 bases between them. Looked up from germline, CDR1 is SGHRS and CDR2 is YFSETQ. CDR3 length: 13 residues. CDR3 DNA: TGCGCCAGCAGCTTGGCAGGAACCTACGAGCAGTACTTC. Amino acid sequence: CASSLAGTYEQYF. Full variable domain (rest looked up from reference TRBV5-1 and TRBJ2-7): KAGVTQTPRYLIKTRGQQVTLSCSPISGHRSVSWYQQTPGQGLQFLFEYFSETQRNKGNFPGRFSGRQFSNSRSEMNVSTLELGDSALYLCASSLAGTYEQYFGPGTRLTVT.

This clone occurred a few times. This rearrangement joins TRBV18 to TRBJ1-4, with D tentatively TRBD1 (5 bases). This CDR3 is 14 amino acids long. Trimming pared 3 bases from V and 8 bases from J, leaving 13 bases between. Germline values: CDR1 KGHSH, CDR2 LQKENI. The CDR3 region is CASSPRDGGEKLFF. DNA of the CDR3: TGTGCCAGCTCACCCCGGGACGGTGGGGAAAAACTGTTTTTT.

The V and J genes are TRBV18 and TRBJ1-2; 9 bases are a match to TRBD1. There are 14 residues in the CDR3. Germline V gene lookup returns CDR1 KGHSH and CDR2 LQKENI. J gave up 2 bases and V 7 bases, and 5 bases lay outside the gene matches. The CDR3 DNA sequence: TGTGCCAGCTTCTCCGGGACAGGGAACTATGGCTACACCTTC. It translates to CASFSGTGNYGYTF. The full variable domain, rest sourced from reference TRBV18 and TRBJ1-2, is NAGVMQNPRHLVRRRGQEARLRCSPMKGHSHVYWYRQLPEEGLKFMVYLQKENIIDESGMPKERFSAEFPKEGPSILRIQQVVRGDSAAYFCASFSGTGNYGYTFGSGTRLTVV.

The chain joins TRBV19 to TRBJ2-7; TRBD2 is a possible D gene (6 bases). Germline V lookup: CDR1 LNHDA, CDR2 SQIVND (reference sequence). Trimming shortened V by 5 bases and J by 0 bases, and 14 bases separated the two germline ends. CDR3 length: 15 amino acids. CDR3 region: CASSAGPPSSYEQYF. As DNA, the CDR3 is TGTGCCAGTAGTGCGGGACCGCCCAGCTCCTACGAGCAGTACTTC. Full variable domain (missing parts from reference TRBV19 and TRBJ2-7): DGGITQSPKYLFRKEGQNVTLSCEQNLNHDAMYWYRQDPGQGLRLIYYSQIVNDFQKGDIAEGYSVSREKKESFPLTVTSAQKNPTAFYLCASSAGPPSSYEQYFGPGTRLTVT.

V gene TRBV29-1 combines with J gene TRBJ1-3; no definite D call. The germline V gene encodes CDR1 SQVTM and CDR2 ANQGSEA. The V and J ends lost 6 bases and 0 bases respectively, with 12 bases between them. The CDR3 totals 14 residues. This CDR3 reads CSVGLGPSGNTIYF. CDR3 in DNA: TGCAGCGTAGGTCTGGGCCCCTCTGGAAACACCATATATTTT.

This chain uses TRBV5-1 with TRBJ1-2; no definite D call. The CDR3 contains 15 residues. Trimming took 5 bases from V and 0 from J, leaving 14 bases between them. Per the germline V gene, CDR1 is SGHRS and CDR2 is YFSETQ. DNA for the CDR3: TGCGCCAGCAGTCGATTAGGTCCGACTAACTATGGCTACACCTTC. Amino acids: CASSRLGPTNYGYTF.

The V gene is TRBV28, the J gene TRBJ2-1, with 12 bases lining up with TRBD2. Germline CDR1 MDHEN, CDR2 SYDVKM. The junction had 5 bases not matched to a gene; V was cut back by 1 base and J by 10 bases. The CDR3 totals 15 residues. CDR3 nucleotide sequence: TGTGCCAGCAGTTTATCTAGCGGGAGGGTCGGCGAGCAGTTCTTC. This sequence encodes CASSLSSGRVGEQFF.

A single count supports this clone. This chain joins TRBV5-4 and TRBJ2-6; D tentatively reads TRBD1 or TRBD2 (6 bases each). The CDR3 is 15 residues long. Germline V gene data show CDR1 as SGHNT and CDR2 as YYREEE (reference sequence). V was shortened by 4 bases and J by 2 bases, with 10 bases between the two germline ends. The CDR3 coding sequence is TGTGCCAGCAGCCTTGGGGGGCCTGGGGCCAACGTCCTGACTTTC. Translation gives CASSLGGPGANVLTF.

Here the CDR3 reads CASRPRGGYGYTF. The CDR3 region has the DNA TGTGCCAGCAGACCCCGAGGGGGCTATGGCTACACCTTC. This rearrangement joins TRBV6-1 to TRBJ1-2; perhaps TRBD1 as D (6 bases). This CDR3 is 13 amino acids long. CDR1 is MNHNS and CDR2 is SASEGT in the germline V gene. V shed 6 bases and J shed 4 bases, with 12 bases lying between them.

The chain carries TRBV7-2 and TRBJ1-1, with no clear D. Per germline, CDR1 SGHTA and CDR2 FQGNSA. CDR3 length: 14 residues. The V end lost 2 bases, the J end lost 5 bases, and 12 bases lay between the germline ends. The CDR3 nucleotides read TGTGCCAGCAGCTTATCGGCGGGCGCGACTGAAGCTTTCTTT. Translating gives CASSLSAGATEAFF.